What follows are 13 T cell receptor beta chains derived from one specimen sequenced in a study of cytomegalovirus exposure and HLA in healthy donors (dated by TCRdb to 2016 to 2017). The library was built by means of the immunoSEQ multiplex PCR assay. For the multiplex PCR, a mixture combining 60 forward primers for TCR Vbeta segments and 13 reverse primers for TCR Jbeta segments was used. TCRdb holds this immuneACCESS table with in-frame rearrangements only. Some clones are missing; in checked studies, unresolved V genes explain under half, and the rest has no known cause. The sample table holds 100,000 to 150,000 clones. Of the sample, more than 1.5% falls within the top ten clones. Sequenced sample: PBMCs. These receptors were obtained from a man younger than 35 in good health and CMV-seronegative.

The chain employs TRBV7-3 and TRBJ2-7; the match to TRBD1 covers 10 bases. With 5 bases clipped from V and 6 bases from J, the junction kept 7 bases outside the gene matches. CDR1 and CDR2 from the germline V gene are SGHTA and FQGTGA. CDR3 length equals 14 residues. Here the CDR3 DNA reads TGTGCCAGCAGCCTCTCCGGGACAGGGGCCGAGCAGTACTTC. It codes for CASSLSGTGAEQYF. Full variable domain (missing parts from reference TRBV7-3 and TRBJ2-7): GAGVSQTPSNKVTEKGKYVELRCDPISGHTALYWYRQSLGQGPEFLIYFQGTGAADDSGLPNDRFFAVRPEGSVSTLKIQRTERGDSAVYLCASSLSGTGAEQYFGPGTRLTVT.

The rearrangement uses TRBV19 and TRBJ1-1; 7 bases are a match to TRBD1. The ends lost 7 bases at V and 7 bases at J; junction bases unmatched: 18. CDR1 LNHDA and CDR2 SQIVND come from the germline V gene (reference sequence). This CDR3 is 16 amino acids long. CDR3: CASTSMGADRAGEAFF. The CDR3 region has the DNA TGTGCCAGTACCAGTATGGGGGCCGACAGGGCGGGTGAAGCTTTCTTT.

This chain joins TRBV7-9 and TRBJ1-1; D might be TRBD1 (5 bases). This CDR3 spans 14 amino acids. CDR1 is SEHNR, CDR2 FQNEAQ, per germline (reference sequence). V lost 7 bases to trimming and J lost 5 bases, with 17 bases between them. The CDR3 loop is CASTPGGFNTEAFF. DNA for the CDR3: TGTGCCAGCACCCCGGGGGGGTTTAATACTGAAGCTTTCTTT.

This chain uses TRBV9 with TRBJ2-6, with 7 bases fitting TRBD1. In germline, CDR1 is SGDLS, CDR2 YYNGEE. Germline trimming cut 3 bases from V and 0 bases from J; bases unmatched to any gene: 9. CDR3 size: 18 residues. The CDR3 loop reads CASSAYAGTVSGANVLTF. In DNA, the CDR3 is TGTGCCAGCAGCGCATACGCCGGGACAGTCTCTGGGGCCAACGTCCTGACTTTC.

This chain joins TRBV6-1 and TRBJ1-5, with 8 positions matching TRBD1. The germline gives CDR1 MNHNS, CDR2 SASEGT. Trimming cost V 4 bases and J 10 bases; bases outside gene matches: 9. The CDR3 consists of 14 residues. The CDR3 is CASSGMTGADPQHF. The CDR3 DNA follows: TGTGCCAGCAGTGGCATGACAGGGGCGGATCCCCAGCATTTT.

V gene TRBV28 combines with J gene TRBJ2-3, with 9 bases fitting TRBD2. Germline assignment: CDR1 MDHEN and CDR2 SYDVKM. V shed 4 bases, J shed 3 bases, and the junction held 11 bases outside the gene matches. The CDR3 length is 17 residues. CDR3 region: CASSSPASGVETDTQYF. In DNA, the CDR3 is TGTGCCAGCAGTTCCCCGGCTAGCGGGGTGGAAACAGATACGCAGTATTTT.

The chain links TRBV18 to TRBJ1-1; D is possibly TRBD1 (5 bases). Germline lookup yields CDR1 KGHSH and CDR2 LQKENI. The CDR3 sequence is 14 residues long. V dropped 4 bases and J dropped 3 bases, with 12 bases sitting between them. The CDR3 loop is CASSRGGSDTEAFF. The CDR3 nucleotides are TGTGCCAGCTCACGCGGGGGATCGGACACTGAAGCTTTCTTT.

The chain has TRBV7-2 and TRBJ1-2, with D perhaps matching TRBD1 (5 bases). V shed 1 base and J shed 3 bases, with 18 bases lying between them. Germline assignment: CDR1 SGHTA and CDR2 FQGNSA. The CDR3 consists of 17 residues. The CDR3 coding sequence is TGTGCCAGCAGCTTAGAGAGACAGTTGAGTTCGTACTATGGCTACACCTTC. Protein sequence: CASSLERQLSSYYGYTF.

The V and J genes are TRBV19 and TRBJ1-4, with no clear D. CDR1 and CDR2 (germline): LNHDA, SQIVND (reference sequence). The CDR3 length is 15 residues. Between the trimmed V and J ends, which lost 7 bases and 5 bases, there was a span of 17 bases. In nucleotides, the CDR3 is TGTGCCAGTAAGGAGGGCAGGTGGTTAAATGAAAAACTGTTTTTT. Encoded protein: CASKEGRWLNEKLFF.

The rearrangement uses TRBV5-1 and TRBJ2-5, with 7 bases matching TRBD1. The DNA end is a closer match to TRBJ2-7, so the J assignment may be wrong. CDR1 and CDR2 (germline): SGHRS, YFSETQ. The CDR3 loop spans 14 amino acids. CDR3 sequence: CASSSPGQSYEQYF. The CDR3 bases are TGCGCCAGCAGCTCACCGGGACAGTCCTACGAGCAGTACTTC.

J is TRBJ2-5 and V is TRBV11-1; 10 bases map to TRBD1. Per the germline V gene, CDR1 is SGHAT and CDR2 is FQDESV (reference sequence). The CDR3 totals 17 residues. Losses at the gene ends were 5 bases for V and 4 bases for J; bases not matched to a gene: 13. The CDR3 here is CASSPSGQGVTRETQYF. In DNA, the CDR3 is TGTGCCAGCAGCCCCTCCGGACAGGGGGTAACTCGAGAGACCCAGTACTTC.

The chain combines TRBV19 with TRBJ1-5; the D gene is possibly TRBD1 (6 bases). The CDR3 is 16 residues long. Per the germline V gene, CDR1 is LNHDA and CDR2 is SQIVND (reference sequence). The V gene lost 2 bases and the J gene lost 7 bases, with 18 bases spanning the gap. CDR3 region: CASSILSGRGEQPQHF. The CDR3 bases are TGTGCCAGTAGTATACTATCGGGCAGGGGCGAGCAGCCCCAGCATTTT. Filled out from reference TRBV19 and TRBJ1-5, the complete variable domain reads DGGITQSPKYLFRKEGQNVTLSCEQNLNHDAMYWYRQDPGQGLRLIYYSQIVNDFQKGDIAEGYSVSREKKESFPLTVTSAQKNPTAFYLCASSILSGRGEQPQHFGDGTRLSIL.

The CDR3, as DNA: TGTGCCATCAGTACCTCGGGGAGCCCGAACACTGAAGCTTTCTTT. Translation gives CAISTSGSPNTEAFF. J is TRBJ1-1 and V is TRBV10-3; D is unclear. Germline V gene lookup returns CDR1 ENHRY and CDR2 SYGVKD. The CDR3 spans 15 residues. Trimming left V 5 bases short and J 1 base short, with 14 bases between.